The entry below describes one TCR beta chain. MiXCR, applied by TCRdb to the 5' RACE reads, yields one record per CDR3 protein. The data contain about 59,000 distinct CDR3 sequences, 13% of them singletons. This sample is part of a study of early T cells in non-severe SARS-CoV-2 infection. Study-wide background: Unsorted whole-blood RNA was sequenced in bulk, leaving chains unpaired.

CDR3 size: 14 residues. The J segment lost 3 bases and the V segment lost 4 bases, leaving 3 bases of the junction unmatched. CDR1 MNHNY and CDR2 SVGAGI come from the germline V gene (reference sequence). The chain combines TRBV6-6 with TRBJ2-7; TRBD2 matches 10 bases. The source is an adult who was a healthcare worker with PCR-confirmed SARS-CoV-2 infection or an uninfected control (not recorded which). This material consisted of whole blood, taken at baseline. The CDR3 is CASSSSGGLYEQYF. CDR3 DNA sequence: TGTGCCAGCAGTTCTAGCGGGGGACTCTACGAGCAGTACTTC.